The following is a T cell receptor beta chain sequence with its context. Only in-frame clones appear in the TCRdb table, and some are missing; sequencing was by immunoSEQ multiplex PCR. Of 40,000 to 55,000 clones in the sample, roughly 92% were seen once. The entry originates in a study of T cell changes during pregnancy in multiple sclerosis. Trimming cost V 4 bases and J 6 bases; bases outside gene matches: 6. CDR3 length equals 14 residues. Germline V gene lookup returns CDR1 SGHDT and CDR2 YYEEEE. This sequence joins TRBV5-6 and TRBJ2-3; 9 bases match TRBD2. Specimen: CD4+ T cells from peripheral blood mononuclear cells, collected in the third trimester of pregnancy. The TCR was taken from a female donor with multiple sclerosis, enrolled in a pregnancy study. As DNA, the CDR3 is TGTGCCAGCAGCCCTGAGGCGGGGGGGGATACGCAGTATTTT. Translation: CASSPEAGGDTQYF.